This T cell receptor beta chain is drawn from a study of shared clonotypes between healthy human individuals (TCRdb year 2020). Context from the whole study: The cohort comprised two women and a few men aged 18 to 49 years. For each donor, three plates each were used for CD4 naive and CD4 memory, two plates were used for CD8 naive, and one plate was used for CD8 memory. Blood TCR repertoires of about 5 healthy adults were deeply sequenced to estimate repertoire size and the extent of clonotype sharing between individuals. To increase sequencing depth and limit assay-specific biases, different laboratories used diverse techniques to prepare libraries and sequence TCR repertoires. Per donor, leukapheresis produced somewhere between about 0.9 and 10 billion PBMCs. Here is what the overall study found, with its caveats: Naive subsets generally had larger estimated clonotype richness than memory subsets. Rarefaction of sorted-subset datasets indicated incomplete sequencing despite the large sequencing depth. Based on pairwise subsampling, the degree of clonotype sharing among donors was expected to be affected by sequencing depth. Across a few donors, about 4.5% of naive CD4, 3.5% of naive CD8, 2.3% of memory CD4, and approximately 0.4% of memory CD8 clonotypes were shared. Because the study included a small number of donors, the genetic and exposure-history diversity represented was limited. Compared with non-shared clonotypes, the clonotypes found in all four sorted-subset donors had higher generation probabilities. Only blood was sampled, and tissue TCR repertoires likely differ from those in blood.

Using the deep immunoSEQ assay, TCR CDR3 regions were amplified from genomic DNA by multiplex PCR. Extracted genomic DNA from each cell subset was distributed evenly across all wells of several immunoSEQ 96-well plates, and each plate was treated as a replicate. For sorted subsets, each replicate PCR was loaded with 200 ng genomic DNA, equivalent to some 27,000 T cell genomes. Purified libraries were quantified with a Qubit 3.0 fluorometer, sized on a Bioanalyzer 2100, and re-quantified with the KAPA Library Quantification kit. Each immunoSEQ 96-well plate was sequenced on its own single-read 150-cycle Illumina NextSeq 550 flow cell. Regarding the original processing steps: Because the immunoSEQ output held only junctional sequences and lacked quality scores, the filtering could not match the filtering applied to full-length reads. To assign V/J genes and CDR3, sequences were annotated using PyIR, a Python wrapper for IgBLAST v1.9, with IMGT germline references. Reads were removed for weak V/J assignments (E-value above 1e-6), missing CDR3, stop codons, out-of-frame junctions, or ambiguous translated residues. V3J clonotypes were defined by identical inferred V gene, J gene, and CDR3 amino acid sequence. Percentage overlap between repertoires was calculated by dividing the number of shared unique clonotypes by the size of the smaller repertoire. RTK rarefaction, the Chao1 estimator, and Recon v2.1 estimates of unobserved clonotypes were used to assess repertoire richness. OLGA was used to compute generation probabilities for all TCRbeta clonotypes that the gDNA method yielded from a handful of donors. TCRdb carries this immuneACCESS record with in-frame sequences only. Its versions omit some clonotypes, under half of them owing to an unresolved V gene in the studies checked, with the rest unexplained. Clonal size and the V and J genes are those of that table, whereas D and trimming came from the DNA. This sample comprises 1,100,000 or so clones, around 78% of them detected only once. The ten largest account for 0.4% to 0.55% of the sample.

The germline V gene encodes CDR1 SNHLY and CDR2 FYNNEI. V sheds 2 bases and J sheds 3 bases, leaving 11 bases between their ends. The cysteine opens and the phenylalanine closes a CDR3 of 15 amino acids. The kept DNA is CDR3 alone, 45 bases in frame from the first base. Comment on this clone: Its antigen remains undetermined. Qualities for individual bases were not recorded, and no much larger clone is one base off.

The donors were healthy, HIV-negative adults with no recently reported acute infections or vaccinations. Every donor was a Caucasian adult residing in Nashville, Tennessee, USA. CD4+ T cells were enriched by magnetic negative selection, after which naive cells were positively selected on CD45RA and the negative fraction was taken as the memory subset. Blood was collected by leukapheresis, and PBMCs were isolated by Ficoll-Histopaque density gradient centrifugation and then cryopreserved in liquid nitrogen vapor phase. Purity and quantity of every magnetically sorted T cell population were checked by analytical flow cytometry. Each sorted fraction had its genomic DNA isolated and then quantified by UV absorbance on a Nanodrop 2000c.

The specimen was memory CD4+ T cells from PBMCs. What the cell subset or site label conveys for this sample: CD45RA-negative fraction. The rearranged segments are TRBV2 and TRBJ1-5, with no D gene named confidently. This clonotype originated in a man between 18 and 29 years old in good health. Some clones in this sample may be carry-over from other donors' samples. The CDR3 reads CASSEYGWDNQPQHF. The DNA reads as follows: TGTGCCAGCAGTGAATATGGCTGGGACAATCAGCCCCAGCATTTT. The CDR3 plus the reference TRBV2 and TRBJ1-5 genes for the other parts give the full variable domain: EPEVTQTPSHQVTQMGQEVILRCVPISNHLYFYWYRQILGQKVEFLVSFYNNEISEKSEIFDDQFSVERPDGSNFTLKIRSTKLEDSAMYFCASSEYGWDNQPQHFGDGTRLSIL.